The 20 T cell receptor beta chains below all came from one sample that was sequenced in a study of blood T cell repertoires in COVID-19. The repertoire was sequenced with immunoSEQ multiplex PCR; TCRdb's copy has only in-frame clones and lacks some. The sample consists of some 530,000 clones, around 85% of them appearing once. The sequencing input was PBMCs or T cells enriched from blood (not recorded which). The source of these receptors is a woman in her sixties who had recovered from COVID-19.

The chain combines TRBV5-4 with TRBJ1-4; no firm D call. Trimming removed 4 bases from V and 6 bases from J, with 13 bases in between. This CDR3 is built from 14 residues. Germline lookup yields CDR1 SGHNT and CDR2 YYREEE (reference sequence). CDR3 coding DNA: TGTGCCAGCAGCCTTCCTGGGCAGCATGAAAAACTGTTTTTT. It yields the protein CASSLPGQHEKLFF.

This chain joins TRBV4-2 and TRBJ2-5, with TRBD1 as a possible D gene (8 bases). The CDR3 totals 16 residues. Germline V gene sequence: CDR1 LGHNA, CDR2 YNFKEQ. V lost 2 bases and J 2 bases, leaving 15 bases between the germline ends. The CDR3 spells CASSQNRGEGQETQYF. CDR3 nucleotides: TGTGCCAGCAGCCAAAACAGGGGGGAGGGTCAAGAGACCCAGTACTTC.

V is TRBV5-1 and J is TRBJ2-7; 9 bases agree with TRBD2. This CDR3 spans 16 amino acids. Germline V gives CDR1 SGHRS, CDR2 YFSETQ. Trimming took 0 bases from V and 4 from J; bases not matched to a gene: 8. Here the CDR3 reads CASSLVVGGGAYEQYF. As DNA, the CDR3 is TGCGCCAGCAGCTTGGTGGTTGGCGGGGGGGCTTACGAGCAGTACTTC.

This clone came up a few times. V usage is TRBV19 and J usage is TRBJ2-3, with TRBD1 identical over 7 bases. The CDR3 consists of 15 residues. Germline-derived CDR1 and CDR2 are LNHDA and SQIVND (reference sequence). V trimming: 5 bases; J trimming: 5 bases; junction bases outside the gene matches: 10. The DNA of the CDR3 is TGTGCCAGTAGTGTGACAGGGCGTGGGGGAGATACGCAGTATTTT. This codes for CASSVTGRGGDTQYF. The complete variable domain, with remaining parts taken from reference TRBV19 and TRBJ2-3, reads DGGITQSPKYLFRKEGQNVTLSCEQNLNHDAMYWYRQDPGQGLRLIYYSQIVNDFQKGDIAEGYSVSREKKESFPLTVTSAQKNPTAFYLCASSVTGRGGDTQYFGPGTRLTVL.

This chain connects TRBV11-2 to TRBJ2-3, with D tentatively TRBD2 (6 bases). Germline CDR1 reads SGHAT; CDR2 reads FQNNGV. The CDR3 covers 18 residues. The V end was cut by 7 bases, the J end by 2 bases, with 25 bases between. In DNA form, the CDR3 reads TGTGCCAGCACCACTCTACCCGGGGGTGGAGTACCCACAGATACGCAGTATTTT. Translated, it gives CASTTLPGGGVPTDTQYF.

The J gene is TRBJ1-2, the V gene TRBV5-8, with 7 nucleotides matching TRBD1. The germline gives CDR1 SGHTS, CDR2 YDEGEE. The V gene end was trimmed by 4 bases and the J gene end by 7 bases; junction bases not matched to a gene: 4. The CDR3 covers 12 residues. Here the CDR3 DNA reads TGTGCCAGCAGCCAAGACAGGGTTGGCTACACCTTC. Residues: CASSQDRVGYTF.

The chain employs TRBV4-1 and TRBJ1-2; the match to TRBD1 covers 8 bases. The CDR3 sequence is 15 residues long. Losses at the gene ends were 4 bases for V and 2 bases for J; bases not matched to a gene: 6. Germline lookup yields CDR1 MGHRA and CDR2 YSYEKL. CDR3: CASSLWTGINYGYTF. In nucleotides, the CDR3 is TGCGCCAGCAGCCTGTGGACAGGGATAAACTATGGCTACACCTTC.

Points on this clone: The same CDR3 can be traced to other DNA sequences in this sample. J is TRBJ2-3 and V is TRBV5-1; 9 positions agree with TRBD2. CDR3 size: 16 residues. In germline, CDR1 is SGHRS, CDR2 YFSETQ. V was clipped by 0 bases and J by 5 bases; unmatched bases: 7. The CDR3 bases are TGCGCCAGCAGCTTGGCCCTCGCGGGGGGGGTAGATACGCAGTATTTT. Translated, it gives CASSLALAGGVDTQYF.

The chain uses TRBV7-9 and TRBJ2-7, with TRBD1 as a possible D gene (6 bases). This CDR3 comprises 13 residues. Germline CDR1 is SEHNR and CDR2 is FQNEAQ (reference sequence). Trimming cost V 8 bases and J 3 bases, with 14 bases left between them. CDR3 in amino acids: CASGGHPNYEQYF. The CDR3 region has the DNA TGTGCCAGCGGGGGACATCCCAACTACGAGCAGTACTTC.

The chain joins TRBV4-1 to TRBJ2-2, with a weak D call TRBD1 (6 bases). CDR3 length: 15 amino acids. Trimming took off 0 bases at V and 4 bases at J, with 9 bases between the two ends. The germline V gene has CDR1 MGHRA and CDR2 YSYEKL. For the CDR3, the DNA is TGCGCCAGCAGCCAAGAGGGACAATCCACCGGGGAGCTGTTTTTT. Translating it yields CASSQEGQSTGELFF.

In its sample, this clone was seen once. The chain joins TRBV7-2 to TRBJ1-5; D is undetermined. V lost 1 base, J lost 3 bases, and 10 bases lay in between. CDR3 length equals 15 residues. Per the germline V gene, CDR1 is SGHTA and CDR2 is FQGNSA. The CDR3 bases are TGTGCCAGCAGCTTAGACAGCCTTTTCAATCAGCCCCAGCATTTT. This translates into CASSLDSLFNQPQHF.

This clone was counted a single time. The chain links TRBV28 to TRBJ2-5; TRBD2 matches at 7 bases. From germline, CDR1 is MDHEN and CDR2 SYDVKM. The CDR3 covers 16 residues. V gave up 3 bases and J gave up 5 bases; unmatched junction bases: 12. CDR3 nucleotide sequence: TGTGCCAGCAGTTTTAACGCAGGGAGGGGTGTGGAGACCCAGTACTTC. Translated: CASSFNAGRGVETQYF.

Only one count was recorded for this clone. The CDR3 nucleotides read TGCGCCAGCAGCCCCCGGGAGGAGAGCTACGAGCAGTACTTC. Its translation is CASSPREESYEQYF. The V call is TRBV5-1, the J call TRBJ2-7; 7 bases agree with TRBD2. The ends lost 4 bases at V and 3 bases at J; junction bases unmatched: 7. The CDR3 is made up of 14 amino acids. CDR1 is SGHRS and CDR2 is YFSETQ in the germline V gene.

V gene TRBV12-5 combines with J gene TRBJ1-2; D is unresolved. CDR1 and CDR2 from the germline V gene are LGHNT and FRNRAP. This CDR3 has 16 amino acids. The V gene lost 0 bases and the J gene lost 0 bases, with 11 bases spanning the gap. CDR3: CASGLVTQPTNYGYTF. CDR3 bases: TGTGCTAGTGGTTTGGTGACTCAACCCACTAACTATGGCTACACCTTC.

The chain has TRBV5-1 and TRBJ1-2; a possible D gene is TRBD1 (5 bases). CDR1 and CDR2 (germline): SGHRS, YFSETQ. CDR3 length equals 15 residues. The V and J ends lost 0 bases and 4 bases respectively, with 13 bases between them. Here the CDR3 DNA reads TGCGCCAGCAGCTTGGTGGCAGGGTTAGGCTATGGCTACACCTTC. It specifies CASSLVAGLGYGYTF.

The chain has TRBV7-9 and TRBJ2-2; tentative D call: TRBD1 (5 bases). CDR3 length: 16 amino acids. Germline V gene sequence: CDR1 SEHNR, CDR2 FQNEAQ (reference sequence). Trimming left V 1 base short and J 7 bases short, with 16 bases between. CDR3 loop: CASSLGATGQGGELFF. The CDR3 nucleotides read TGTGCCAGCAGCTTAGGGGCAACAGGTCAAGGCGGGGAGCTGTTTTTT.

This chain links TRBV3-1 (or the pseudogene TRBV3-2) with TRBJ1-2, with D possibly being TRBD1 (6 bases). The V end lost 1 base, the J end lost 7 bases, and 13 bases lay between the germline ends. Germline loops: CDR1 LGHDT, CDR2 YNNKEL (reference sequence). The CDR3 totals 14 residues. CDR3 DNA: TGTGCCAGCAGCCAAGGGCATGGGGGCCTTGGCTACACCTTC. The encoded protein is CASSQGHGGLGYTF.

This clone has just a few counts. J is TRBJ1-5 and V is TRBV5-1, with D possibly being TRBD1 (5 bases). In germline, CDR1 is SGHRS, CDR2 YFSETQ. The CDR3 spans 16 residues. V lost 0 bases, J lost 1 base, and 11 bases lay in between. The CDR3 DNA is TGCGCCAGCAGCTTGGAGGGGCTGGAAAGCAATCAGCCCCAGCATTTT. It translates to CASSLEGLESNQPQHF.

This chain links TRBV3-1 (or the pseudogene TRBV3-2) with TRBJ2-1, with D uncertain. The V gene's germline CDR1 is LGHDT and CDR2 YNNKEL (reference sequence). V gave up 4 bases and J gave up 9 bases, with 10 bases separating them. The CDR3 has 12 amino acids. The CDR3 protein is CASSPSSGEQFF. As DNA, the CDR3 is TGTGCCAGCAGCCCCAGCTCGGGTGAGCAGTTCTTC.

The V call is TRBV30, the J call TRBJ1-2; 8 bases are a match to TRBD1. The length of the CDR3 is 13 residues. CDR1 and CDR2 from the germline V gene are GTSNPN and SVGIG (reference sequence). V gave up 0 bases and J gave up 7 bases; unmatched junction bases: 4. The CDR3 region is CAWSVGTGLGYTF. As DNA, the CDR3 is TGTGCCTGGAGTGTCGGGACAGGCCTTGGCTACACCTTC.